These 14 T cell receptor beta chains originate from one sample sequenced in a study of control samples from healthy donors and cancer patients. Method: immunoSEQ multiplex PCR; TCRdb's copy keeps in-frame clones and lacks some. There are about 220,000 clones in the sample; roughly 94% occur only once, and more than 1.3% lies in the top ten. Source material: blood. The source is a man aged 50 to 59 in good health.

V usage is TRBV30 and J usage is TRBJ1-2, with 9 bases lining up with TRBD1. The J segment lost 4 bases and the V segment lost 2 bases, leaving 8 bases of the junction unmatched. The CDR3 runs 15 residues. Looked up from germline, CDR1 is GTSNPN and CDR2 is SVGIG (reference sequence). CDR3 coding DNA: TGTGCCTGGAGTTCTCCGGGACAGGGATTCTATGGCTACACCTTC. Translated: CAWSSPGQGFYGYTF.

The chain is built from TRBV18 and TRBJ1-2; D remains ambiguous. The CDR3 is 13 amino acids. V lost 3 bases and J 5 bases, leaving 10 bases between the germline ends. CDR1 is KGHSH and CDR2 is LQKENI in the germline V gene. CDR3 loop: CASSPTDGYGYTF. CDR3 DNA: TGTGCCAGCTCACCCACGGACGGGTATGGCTACACCTTC.

V is TRBV12-5 and J is TRBJ1-1, with D unresolved. V was cut by 4 bases and J by 5 bases, with 23 bases left in between. The CDR3 sequence is 17 residues long. Germline values: CDR1 LGHNT, CDR2 FRNRAP. The CDR3 here is CASGSSPGSIGKTEAFF. CDR3 nucleotides: TGTGCTAGTGGTTCATCCCCCGGCTCGATCGGAAAAACTGAAGCTTTCTTT.

This clone was seen only once. The chain has TRBV7-8 and TRBJ1-3; D not resolved. This CDR3 spans 16 amino acids. Deletions cut 3 bases from V and 0 bases from J, with 12 bases between. CDR1 SGHVS and CDR2 FQNEAQ come from the germline V gene. CDR3 nucleotide sequence: TGTGCCAGCAGCTTGACGGACGTAAGCTCTGGAAACACCATATATTTT. Translated: CASSLTDVSSGNTIYF.

The rearrangement uses TRBV2 and TRBJ2-6; D might be TRBD2 (6 bases). V dropped 4 bases and J dropped 2 bases, with 18 bases sitting between them. The CDR3 has 18 residues. Germline CDR1 SNHLY, CDR2 FYNNEI. Here the CDR3 DNA reads TGTGCCAGCAGTGCCGGGACTGGGAGTGGAGCTGGGGCCAACGTCCTGACTTTC. This gives the protein CASSAGTGSGAGANVLTF.

This clone was found once. The V and J genes are TRBV4-2 and TRBJ2-6; 7 bases match TRBD1. This CDR3 spans 15 amino acids. In germline, CDR1 is LGHNA, CDR2 YNFKEQ. V shed 8 bases and J 0 bases; nucleotides not matched to a gene: 4. CDR3 in DNA: TGTGCCAGCGCGACAGGGAACTCTGGGGCCAACGTCCTGACTTTC. The encoded protein is CASATGNSGANVLTF.

This chain uses TRBV11-2 with TRBJ2-7, with TRBD2 matching over 8 bases. J lost 5 bases, V lost 3 bases, and 3 bases had no gene match. Germline V gene sequence: CDR1 SGHAT, CDR2 FQNNGV. The CDR3 totals 13 residues. In nucleotides, the CDR3 is TGTGCCAGCAGCTTCGGGGGGGCCAACGAGCAGTACTTC. It encodes CASSFGGANEQYF.

This chain uses TRBV29-1 with TRBJ2-5; 14 bases align to TRBD2. This CDR3 comprises 15 residues. Germline V gene lookup returns CDR1 SQVTM and CDR2 ANQGSEA. V trimming: 6 bases; J trimming: 5 bases; junction bases outside the gene matches: 8. The CDR3 region is CSVQGLAGEGETQYF. DNA for the CDR3: TGCAGCGTCCAGGGACTAGCGGGGGAGGGGGAGACCCAGTACTTC.

The chain links TRBV3-1 (or the pseudogene TRBV3-2) to TRBJ1-3, with no clear D. Germline lookup yields CDR1 LGHDT and CDR2 YNNKEL (reference sequence). The CDR3 is made up of 13 amino acids. Trimming removed 7 bases at V and 0 bases at J, with 7 bases between. The CDR3: CASNPSSGNTIYF. The DNA for the CDR3 is TGTGCCAGCAACCCATCCTCTGGAAACACCATATATTTT.

The V call is TRBV5-1, the J call TRBJ2-3; possible D gene TRBD1, 6 bases. The CDR3 is 15 amino acids. V was clipped by 0 bases and J by 1 base, with 9 bases between them. Germline lookup yields CDR1 SGHRS and CDR2 YFSETQ. CDR3 sequence reads: CASSLDAGGTDTQYF. The DNA of the CDR3 is TGCGCCAGCAGCTTGGATGCAGGGGGCACAGATACGCAGTATTTT.

This sequence joins TRBV7-9 and TRBJ1-3; tentatively, D is TRBD1 (5 bases). This CDR3 has 13 amino acids. Trimming left V 4 bases short and J 2 bases short, with 6 bases between. Germline lookup yields CDR1 SEHNR and CDR2 FQNEAQ (reference sequence). CDR3 in amino acids: CASSSRAGNTIYF. The CDR3 DNA reads TGTGCCAGCAGCTCCAGGGCTGGAAACACCATATATTTT.

This chain joins TRBV3-1 (or the pseudogene TRBV3-2) and TRBJ2-1; the D call may be TRBD1 or TRBD2 (6 bases each). Germline loops: CDR1 LGHDT, CDR2 YNNKEL (reference sequence). V gave up 4 bases and J gave up 3 bases, with 16 bases separating them. The CDR3 has 16 residues. Here the CDR3 reads CASSRSEGGRYNEQFF. The CDR3 bases are TGTGCCAGCAGCCGTTCGGAGGGGGGCCGCTACAATGAGCAGTTCTTC.

This chain links TRBV18 with TRBJ1-3; no clear D gene. The germline V gene has CDR1 KGHSH and CDR2 LQKENI. V lost 2 bases and J lost 0, with 20 bases in between. This CDR3 is 19 amino acids long. The CDR3: CASSPKSSSGSSSGNTIYF. DNA for the CDR3: TGTGCCAGCTCACCAAAATCTTCGTCCGGCAGTTCCTCTGGAAACACCATATATTTT.

This rearrangement joins TRBV14 to TRBJ1-1; D unresolved. The CDR3 length is 13 residues. Germline CDR1 and CDR2: SGHDN and FVKESK. The V and J ends lost 5 bases and 1 base respectively, with 8 bases between them. CDR3 residues: CASSFTRNTEAFF. The CDR3 DNA sequence: TGTGCCAGCAGCTTCACAAGGAACACTGAAGCTTTCTTT.